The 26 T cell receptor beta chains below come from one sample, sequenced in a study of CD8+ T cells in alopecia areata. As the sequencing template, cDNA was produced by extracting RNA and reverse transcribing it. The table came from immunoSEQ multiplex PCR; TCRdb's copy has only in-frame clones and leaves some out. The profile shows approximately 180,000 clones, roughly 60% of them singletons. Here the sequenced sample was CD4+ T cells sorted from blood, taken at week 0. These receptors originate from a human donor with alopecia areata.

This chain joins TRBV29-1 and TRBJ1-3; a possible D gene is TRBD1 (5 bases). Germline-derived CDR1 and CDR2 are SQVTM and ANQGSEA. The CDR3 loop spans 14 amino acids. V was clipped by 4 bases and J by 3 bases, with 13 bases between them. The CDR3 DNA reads TGCAGCGTTGGACACACAGGATTTGGAAACACCATATATTTT. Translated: CSVGHTGFGNTIYF.

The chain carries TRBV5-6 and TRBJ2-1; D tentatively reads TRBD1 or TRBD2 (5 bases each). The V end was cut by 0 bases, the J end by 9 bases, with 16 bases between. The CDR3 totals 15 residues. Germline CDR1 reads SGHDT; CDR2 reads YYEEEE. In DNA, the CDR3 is TGTGCCAGCAGCTTGGCCAATCGGGGCGGATTTGAGCAGTTCTTC. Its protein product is CASSLANRGGFEQFF.

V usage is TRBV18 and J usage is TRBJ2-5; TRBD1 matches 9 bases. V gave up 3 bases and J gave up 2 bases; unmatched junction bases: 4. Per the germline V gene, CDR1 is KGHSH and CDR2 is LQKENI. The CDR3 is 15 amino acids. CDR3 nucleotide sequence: TGTGCCAGCTCACCGAGGACAGGGGTGCAAGAGACCCAGTACTTC. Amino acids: CASSPRTGVQETQYF.

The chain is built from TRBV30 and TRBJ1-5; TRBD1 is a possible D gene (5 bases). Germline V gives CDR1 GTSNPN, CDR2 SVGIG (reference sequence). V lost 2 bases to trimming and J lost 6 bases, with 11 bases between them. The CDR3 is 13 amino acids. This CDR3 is CAWSRDGIQPQHF. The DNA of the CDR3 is TGTGCCTGGAGTCGGGACGGAATTCAGCCCCAGCATTTT. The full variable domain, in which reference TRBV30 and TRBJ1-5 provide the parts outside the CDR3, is SQTIHQWPATLVQPVGSPLSLECTVEGTSNPNLYWYRQAAGRGLQLLFYSVGIGQISSEVPQNLSASRPQDRQFILSSKKLLLSDSGFYLCAWSRDGIQPQHFGDGTRLSIL.

In nucleotides, the CDR3 is TGTGCCAGCAAGAGCGGGGGGGTAACAGATACGCAGTATTTT. Encoded protein: CASKSGGVTDTQYF. This rearrangement joins TRBV6-6 to TRBJ2-3; 10 bases match TRBD2. J lost 3 bases, V lost 7 bases, and 4 bases had no gene match. CDR1 is MNHNY and CDR2 is SVGAGI in the germline V gene (reference sequence). The CDR3 contains 14 residues.

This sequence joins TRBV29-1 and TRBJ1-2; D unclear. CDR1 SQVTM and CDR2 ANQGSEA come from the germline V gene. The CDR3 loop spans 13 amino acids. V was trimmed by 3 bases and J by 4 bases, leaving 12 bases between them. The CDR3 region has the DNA TGCAGCGTTGACCTGGGAACCACCTATGGCTACACCTTC. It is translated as CSVDLGTTYGYTF.

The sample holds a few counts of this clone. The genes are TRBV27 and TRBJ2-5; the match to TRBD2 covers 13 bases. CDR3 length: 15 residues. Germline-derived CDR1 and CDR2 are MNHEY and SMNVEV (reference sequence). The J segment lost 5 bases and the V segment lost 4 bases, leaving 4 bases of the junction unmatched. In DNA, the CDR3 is TGTGCCAGCAGTTCGGGACTAGCGGGGTCGGAGACCCAGTACTTC. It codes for CASSSGLAGSETQYF.

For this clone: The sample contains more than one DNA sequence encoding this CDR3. CDR3 in DNA: TGCAGCGTTGGCCTGAGCTCCTACAATGAGCAGTTCTTC. Translation: CSVGLSSYNEQFF. This chain joins TRBV29-1 and TRBJ2-1; D ambiguous. V was trimmed by 4 bases and J by 0 bases, leaving 7 bases between them. Germline-derived CDR1 and CDR2 are SQVTM and ANQGSEA. This CDR3 is built from 13 residues.

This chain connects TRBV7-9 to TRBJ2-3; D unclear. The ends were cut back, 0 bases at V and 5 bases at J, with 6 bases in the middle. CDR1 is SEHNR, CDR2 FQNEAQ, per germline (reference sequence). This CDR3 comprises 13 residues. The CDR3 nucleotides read TGTGCCAGCAGCTTAGCGACTCAAGATACGCAGTATTTT. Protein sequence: CASSLATQDTQYF.

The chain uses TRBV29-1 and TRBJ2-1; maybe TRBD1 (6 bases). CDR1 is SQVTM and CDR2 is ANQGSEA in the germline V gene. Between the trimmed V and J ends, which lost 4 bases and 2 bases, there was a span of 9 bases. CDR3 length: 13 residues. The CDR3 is CSVAGQPYNEQFF. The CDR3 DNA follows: TGCAGCGTTGCGGGACAACCCTACAATGAGCAGTTCTTC.

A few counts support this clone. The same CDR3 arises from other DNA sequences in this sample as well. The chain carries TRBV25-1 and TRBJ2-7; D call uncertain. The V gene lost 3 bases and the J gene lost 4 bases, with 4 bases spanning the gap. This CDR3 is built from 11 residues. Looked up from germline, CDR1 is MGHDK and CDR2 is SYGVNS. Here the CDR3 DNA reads TGTGCCAGCAGTGACCGATACGAGCAGTACTTC. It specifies CASSDRYEQYF.

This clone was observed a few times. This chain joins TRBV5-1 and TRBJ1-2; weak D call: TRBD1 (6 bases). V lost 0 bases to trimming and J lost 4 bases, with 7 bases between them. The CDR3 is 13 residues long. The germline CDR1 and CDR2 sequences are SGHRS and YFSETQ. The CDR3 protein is CASSLGTAYGYTF. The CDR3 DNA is TGCGCCAGCAGCTTGGGGACAGCCTATGGCTACACCTTC.

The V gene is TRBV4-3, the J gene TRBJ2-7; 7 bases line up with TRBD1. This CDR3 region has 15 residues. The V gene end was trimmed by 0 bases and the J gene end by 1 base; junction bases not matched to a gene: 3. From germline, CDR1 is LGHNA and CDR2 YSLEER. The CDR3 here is CASSQDTGQSYEQYF. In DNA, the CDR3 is TGCGCCAGCAGCCAAGACACGGGACAGTCCTACGAGCAGTACTTC.

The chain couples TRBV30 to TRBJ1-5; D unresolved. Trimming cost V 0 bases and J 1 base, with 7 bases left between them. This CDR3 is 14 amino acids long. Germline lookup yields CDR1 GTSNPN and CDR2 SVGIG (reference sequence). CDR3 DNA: TGTGCCTGGAGTGTACTTGAGAGCAATCAGCCCCAGCATTTT. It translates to CAWSVLESNQPQHF.

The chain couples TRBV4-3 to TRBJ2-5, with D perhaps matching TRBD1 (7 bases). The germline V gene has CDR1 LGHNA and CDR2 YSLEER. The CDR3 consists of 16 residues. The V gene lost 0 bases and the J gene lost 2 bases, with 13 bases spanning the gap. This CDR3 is CASSQESRGDQETQYF. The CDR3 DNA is TGCGCCAGCAGCCAAGAGAGCAGGGGGGATCAAGAGACCCAGTACTTC.

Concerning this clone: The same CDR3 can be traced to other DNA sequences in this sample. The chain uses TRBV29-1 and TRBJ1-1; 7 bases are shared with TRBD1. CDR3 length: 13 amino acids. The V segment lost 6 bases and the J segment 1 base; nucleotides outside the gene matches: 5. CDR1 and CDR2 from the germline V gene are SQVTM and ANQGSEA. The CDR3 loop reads CSVTGQANTEAFF. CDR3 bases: TGCAGCGTAACCGGACAGGCGAACACTGAAGCTTTCTTT.

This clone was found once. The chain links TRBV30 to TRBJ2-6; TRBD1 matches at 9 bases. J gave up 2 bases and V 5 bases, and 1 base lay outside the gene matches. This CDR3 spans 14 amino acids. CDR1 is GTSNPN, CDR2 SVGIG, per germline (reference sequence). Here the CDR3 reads CAWGQGPGANVLTF. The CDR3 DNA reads TGTGCCTGGGGACAGGGGCCTGGGGCCAACGTCCTGACTTTC.

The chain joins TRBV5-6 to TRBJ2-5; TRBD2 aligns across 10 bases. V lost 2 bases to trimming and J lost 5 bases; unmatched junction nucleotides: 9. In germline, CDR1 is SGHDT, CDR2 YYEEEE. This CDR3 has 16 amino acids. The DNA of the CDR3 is TGTGCCAGCAGCTTCAAGCGAAGCGGGGGGGCCGAGACCCAGTACTTC. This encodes CASSFKRSGGAETQYF.

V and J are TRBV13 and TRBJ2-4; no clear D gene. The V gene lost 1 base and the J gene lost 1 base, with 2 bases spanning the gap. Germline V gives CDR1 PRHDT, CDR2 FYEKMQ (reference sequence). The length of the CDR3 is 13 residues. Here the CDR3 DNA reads TGTGCCAGCAGCTTAGTGGCCAAAAACATTCAGTACTTC. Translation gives CASSLVAKNIQYF. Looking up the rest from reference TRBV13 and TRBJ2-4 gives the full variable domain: AAGVIQSPRHLIKEKRETATLKCYPIPRHDTVYWYQQGPGQDPQFLISFYEKMQSDKGSIPDRFSAQQFSDYHSELNMSSLELGDSALYFCASSLVAKNIQYFGAGTRLSVL.

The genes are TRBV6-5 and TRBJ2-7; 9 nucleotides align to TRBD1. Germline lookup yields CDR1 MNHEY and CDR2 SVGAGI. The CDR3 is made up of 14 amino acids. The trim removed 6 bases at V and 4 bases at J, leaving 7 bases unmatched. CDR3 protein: CASRRGTGIYEQYF. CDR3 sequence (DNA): TGTGCCAGCAGGCGCGGGACAGGGATTTACGAGCAGTACTTC.

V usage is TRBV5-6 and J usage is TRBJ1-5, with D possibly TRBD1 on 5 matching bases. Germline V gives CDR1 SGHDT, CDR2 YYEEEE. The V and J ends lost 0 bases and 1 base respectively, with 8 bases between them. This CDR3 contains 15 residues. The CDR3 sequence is CASSLEGFSNQPQHF. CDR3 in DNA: TGTGCCAGCAGCTTGGAGGGGTTCAGCAATCAGCCCCAGCATTTT.

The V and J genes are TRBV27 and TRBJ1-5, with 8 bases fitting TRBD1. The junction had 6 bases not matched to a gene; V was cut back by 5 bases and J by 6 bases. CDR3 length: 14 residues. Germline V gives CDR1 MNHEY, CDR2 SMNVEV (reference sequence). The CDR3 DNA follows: TGTGCCAGCAGTCCCCGACAGGGGACTCAGCCCCAGCATTTT. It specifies CASSPRQGTQPQHF.

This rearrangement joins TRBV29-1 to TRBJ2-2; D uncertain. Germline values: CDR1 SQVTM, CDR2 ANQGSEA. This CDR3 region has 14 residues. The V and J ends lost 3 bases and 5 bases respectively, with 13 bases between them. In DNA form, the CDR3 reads TGCAGCGTTGAGGTCCCCAAGGGAACCGGGGAGCTGTTTTTT. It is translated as CSVEVPKGTGELFF.

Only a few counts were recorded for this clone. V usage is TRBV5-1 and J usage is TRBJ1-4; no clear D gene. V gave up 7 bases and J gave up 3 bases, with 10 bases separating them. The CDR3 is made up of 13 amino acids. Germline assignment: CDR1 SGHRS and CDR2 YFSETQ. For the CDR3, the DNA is TGCGCCAGCGCCAGAGATGCTAATGAAAAACTGTTTTTT. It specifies CASARDANEKLFF.

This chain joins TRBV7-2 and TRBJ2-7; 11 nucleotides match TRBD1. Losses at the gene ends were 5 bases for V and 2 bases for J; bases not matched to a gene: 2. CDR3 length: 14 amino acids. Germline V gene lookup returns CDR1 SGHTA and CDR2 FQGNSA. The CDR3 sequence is CASSPDRGPYEQYF. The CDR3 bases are TGTGCCAGCAGCCCGGACAGGGGGCCCTACGAGCAGTACTTC.

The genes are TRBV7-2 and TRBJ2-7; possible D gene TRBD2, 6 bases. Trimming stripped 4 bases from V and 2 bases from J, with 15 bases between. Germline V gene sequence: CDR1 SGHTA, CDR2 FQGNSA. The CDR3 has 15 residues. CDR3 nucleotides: TGTGCCAGCAGCTCCGCTCTAGCGTTCACCTACGAGCAGTACTTC. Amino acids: CASSSALAFTYEQYF. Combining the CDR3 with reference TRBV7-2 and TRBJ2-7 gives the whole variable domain GAGVSQSPSNKVTEKGKDVELRCDPISGHTALYWYRQSLGQGLEFLIYFQGNSAPDKSGLPSDRFSAERTGGSVSTLTIQRTQQEDSAVYLCASSSALAFTYEQYFGPGTRLTVT.